The T cell receptor (beta chain) under discussion was sequenced for a study of OX40 agonist ivuxolimab in advanced cancers. On the study more broadly: Those enrolled were approximately 78% male, with a mean age of about 66 years and ages from roughly 20 to 85.

With 0 bases removed from V and 5 bases from J, the gap between germline ends came to 12 bases. The CDR3 has 15 residues. Germline V gene sequence: CDR1 SGDLS, CDR2 YYNGEE. Libraries were prepared by immunoSEQ multiplex PCR; TCRdb keeps only in-frame clonotypes and omits some of them. The sample yields fewer than 75,000 clones, around 90% seen once. This receptor was taken from an adult with an advanced solid tumor such as melanoma, head and neck, liver or kidney cancer. The rearrangement joins TRBV9 to TRBJ1-3; D uncertain. The sequencing used CD4+ or CD8+ T cells sorted from blood, collected in a trial of the OX40 agonist ivuxolimab. The CDR3 spells CASSVAGSVRNTIYF. CDR3 DNA: TGTGCCAGCAGCGTAGCTGGCAGTGTAAGAAACACCATATATTTT.